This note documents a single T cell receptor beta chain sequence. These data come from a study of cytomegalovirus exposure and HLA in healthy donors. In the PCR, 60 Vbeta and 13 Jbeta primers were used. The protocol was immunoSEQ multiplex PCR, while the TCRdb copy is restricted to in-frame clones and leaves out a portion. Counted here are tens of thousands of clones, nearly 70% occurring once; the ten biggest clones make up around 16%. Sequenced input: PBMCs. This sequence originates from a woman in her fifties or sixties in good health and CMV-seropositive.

CDR3 protein: CASSLDSYGYTF. CDR3 coding DNA: TGTGCCAGCAGCTTGGACTCCTATGGCTACACCTTC. V and J are TRBV7-2 and TRBJ1-2, with D unclear. Germline V gene lookup returns CDR1 SGHTA and CDR2 FQGNSA. The CDR3 is 12 amino acids. V was pared by 3 bases and J by 4 bases, with 6 bases between.